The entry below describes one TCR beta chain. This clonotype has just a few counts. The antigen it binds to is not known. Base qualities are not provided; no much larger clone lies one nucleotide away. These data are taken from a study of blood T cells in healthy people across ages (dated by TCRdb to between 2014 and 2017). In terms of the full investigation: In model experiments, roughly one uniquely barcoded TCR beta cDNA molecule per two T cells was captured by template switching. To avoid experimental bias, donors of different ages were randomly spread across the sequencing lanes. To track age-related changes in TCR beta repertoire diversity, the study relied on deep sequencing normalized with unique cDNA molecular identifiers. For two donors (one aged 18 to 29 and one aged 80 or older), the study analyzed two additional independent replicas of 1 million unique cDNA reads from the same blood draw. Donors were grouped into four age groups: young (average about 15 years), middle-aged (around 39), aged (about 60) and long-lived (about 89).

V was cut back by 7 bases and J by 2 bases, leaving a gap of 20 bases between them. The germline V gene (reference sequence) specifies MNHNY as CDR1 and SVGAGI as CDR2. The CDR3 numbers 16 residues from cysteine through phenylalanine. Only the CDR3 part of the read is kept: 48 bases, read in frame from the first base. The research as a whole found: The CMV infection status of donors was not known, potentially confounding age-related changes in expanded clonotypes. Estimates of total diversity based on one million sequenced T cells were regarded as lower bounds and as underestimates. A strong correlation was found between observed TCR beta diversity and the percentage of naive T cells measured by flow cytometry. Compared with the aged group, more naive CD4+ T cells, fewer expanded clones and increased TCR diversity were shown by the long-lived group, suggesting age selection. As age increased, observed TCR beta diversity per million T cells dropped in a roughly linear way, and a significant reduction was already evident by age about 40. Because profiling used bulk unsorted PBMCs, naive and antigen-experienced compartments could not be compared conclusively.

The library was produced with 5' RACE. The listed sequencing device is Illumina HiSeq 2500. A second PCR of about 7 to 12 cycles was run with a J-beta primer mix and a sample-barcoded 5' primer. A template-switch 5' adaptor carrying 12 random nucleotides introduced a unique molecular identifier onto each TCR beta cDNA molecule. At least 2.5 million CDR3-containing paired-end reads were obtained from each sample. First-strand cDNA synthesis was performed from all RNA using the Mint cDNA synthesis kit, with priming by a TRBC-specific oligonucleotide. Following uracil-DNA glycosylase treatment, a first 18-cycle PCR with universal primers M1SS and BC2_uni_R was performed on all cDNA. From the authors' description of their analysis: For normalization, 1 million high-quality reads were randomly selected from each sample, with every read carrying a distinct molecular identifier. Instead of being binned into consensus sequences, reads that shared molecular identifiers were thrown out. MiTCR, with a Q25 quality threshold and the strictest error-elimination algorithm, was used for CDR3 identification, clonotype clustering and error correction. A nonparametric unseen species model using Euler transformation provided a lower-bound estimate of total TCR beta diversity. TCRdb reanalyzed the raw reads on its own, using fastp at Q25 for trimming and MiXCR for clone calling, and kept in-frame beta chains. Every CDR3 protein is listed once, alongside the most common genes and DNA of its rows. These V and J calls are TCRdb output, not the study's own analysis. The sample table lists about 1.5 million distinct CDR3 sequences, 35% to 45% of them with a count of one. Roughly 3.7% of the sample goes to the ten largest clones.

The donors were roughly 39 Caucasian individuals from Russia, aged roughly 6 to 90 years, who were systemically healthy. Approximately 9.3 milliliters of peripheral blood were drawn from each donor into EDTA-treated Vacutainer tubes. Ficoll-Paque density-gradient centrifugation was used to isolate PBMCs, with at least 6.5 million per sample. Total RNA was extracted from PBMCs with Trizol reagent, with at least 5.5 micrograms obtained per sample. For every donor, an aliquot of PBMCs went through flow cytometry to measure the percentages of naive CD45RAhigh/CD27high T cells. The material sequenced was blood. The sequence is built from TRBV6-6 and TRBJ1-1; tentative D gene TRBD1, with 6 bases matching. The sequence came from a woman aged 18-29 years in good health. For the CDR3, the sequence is CASTHNRGLANTEAFF. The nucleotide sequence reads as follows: TGTGCCAGCACACACAATAGGGGGTTAGCTAACACTGAAGCTTTCTTT.